The clone carrying this T cell receptor (beta chain) was seen at least ten times. These data are taken from a study of T-cell reconstitution after alpha-beta-depleted transplantation in children. Preparation of the TCRbeta library was carried out with unique molecular identifiers. MiXCR, applied by TCRdb to the PCR reads, yields one record per CDR3 protein. Here the sample spans more than 60,000 distinct CDR3 sequences, about 7% being singletons. The CDR3 consists of 16 residues. Trimming removed 4 bases from V and 2 bases from J, with 15 bases in between. In germline, CDR1 is SGHAT, CDR2 FQNNGV. The chain couples TRBV11-2 to TRBJ2-1; TRBD2 might be the D (6 bases). Source: PBMCs from the stem cell graft donor, taken from the stem cell graft. This TCR was recovered from a human donor who donated a stem cell graft to a child with acute lymphoblastic leukemia. As DNA, the CDR3 is TGTGCCAGCAGCTCAAATCGGGGGTTCACCTACAATGAGCAGTTCTTC. Translated, it gives CASSSNRGFTYNEQFF.